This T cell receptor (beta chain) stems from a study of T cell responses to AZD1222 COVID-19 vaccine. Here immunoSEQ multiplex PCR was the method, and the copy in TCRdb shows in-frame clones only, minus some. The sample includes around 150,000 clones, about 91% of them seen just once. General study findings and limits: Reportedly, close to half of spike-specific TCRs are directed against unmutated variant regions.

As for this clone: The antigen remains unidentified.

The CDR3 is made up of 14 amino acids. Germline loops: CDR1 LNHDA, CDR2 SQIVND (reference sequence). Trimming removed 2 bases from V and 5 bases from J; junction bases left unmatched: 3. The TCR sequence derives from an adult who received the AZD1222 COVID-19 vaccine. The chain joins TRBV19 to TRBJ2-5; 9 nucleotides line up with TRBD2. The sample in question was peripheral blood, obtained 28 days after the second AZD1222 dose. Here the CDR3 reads CASSIQAGGETQYF. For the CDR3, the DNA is TGTGCCAGTAGTATACAGGCGGGAGGGGAGACCCAGTACTTC.